The clone carrying this T cell receptor (beta chain) turned up a few times. The target antigen is unknown. These data originate in a study of T cell repertoires in cytomegalovirus infection. The CDR3 is 15 amino acids. The germline CDR1 and CDR2 sequences are SEHNR and FQNEAQ (reference sequence). V was trimmed by 4 bases and J by 9 bases, leaving 20 bases between them. Each CDR3 protein gets one entry after TCRdb re-called the reads with MiXCR. The data contain about 830,000 distinct CDR3 sequences, 30% to 35% of them singletons. The chain employs TRBV7-9 and TRBJ2-3; either TRBD1 or TRBD2 may fit D (5 bases each). The receptor was isolated from a human donor in good health (CMV status not recorded). Some clones in this sample may be carry-over from other donors' samples. The material sequenced was cultured CD8+ T cells from PBMCs, taken from culture after CMV antigen stimulation. CDR3 coding DNA: TGTGCCAGCAGCTCGTACCGGGACGGCGGAGCGACGCAGTATTTT. It specifies CASSSYRDGGATQYF.